This T cell receptor beta chain was profiled in a study of shared clonotypes between healthy human individuals (dated by TCRdb to 2020 to 2021). Regarding the study in general: The cohort comprised two women and a few men aged 18 to 49 years. For each donor, three plates each were used for CD4 naive and CD4 memory, two plates were used for CD8 naive, and one plate was used for CD8 memory. The study deeply sequenced blood TCR repertoires of five healthy adults to estimate repertoire size and the extent of clonotype sharing between individuals. Libraries were prepared and TCR repertoires were sequenced by different laboratories using diverse techniques, in order to increase sequencing depth and limit assay-specific biases. Leukapheresis yielded between about 0.85 and 9 billion PBMCs per donor. The study at large found these results: When a few donors were compared, the shared fraction of clonotypes was about 5.5% for naive CD4, 3.5% to 4% for naive CD8, 2.3% for memory CD4, and about 0.36% for memory CD8. Because the study included only a small number of donors, the genetic and exposure-history diversity represented was limited. Based on pairwise subsampling, the degree of clonotype sharing among donors was expected to be affected by sequencing depth. Naive subsets generally had larger estimated clonotype richness than memory subsets. Incomplete sequencing was indicated by rarefaction of sorted-subset datasets, despite the large sequencing depth. Higher generation probabilities were observed for clonotypes shared by all four sorted-subset donors than for non-shared clonotypes. Sampling was restricted to blood, and TCR repertoires in tissues likely differ from the TCR repertoires found in blood.

Using the deep immunoSEQ assay, TCR CDR3 regions were amplified from genomic DNA by multiplex PCR. Extracted genomic DNA from each cell subset was spread evenly across all wells of several immunoSEQ 96-well plates, with each plate serving as a replicate. For sorted subsets, each replicate PCR was loaded with approximately 190 ng genomic DNA, equivalent to 30,000 or so T cell genomes. Purified libraries were measured with a Qubit 3.0 fluorometer, size-checked on a Bioanalyzer 2100, and measured again with the KAPA Library Quantification kit. Every immunoSEQ 96-well plate was sequenced on a separate single-read 150-cycle Illumina NextSeq 550 flow cell. Concerning the study's data processing: Because the immunoSEQ output included only junctional sequences and no quality scores, the filtering could not be the same as the filtering used for full-length reads. Sequences were annotated with PyIR, a Python wrapper for IgBLAST v1.9, and V/J genes and CDR3 were assigned using IMGT germline references. Any read was removed if the V/J assignment was weak (E-value above 1e-6), the CDR3 was missing, or the read contained stop codons, out-of-frame junctions, or ambiguous translated residues. V3J clonotypes were defined by identical inferred V gene, J gene, and CDR3 amino acid sequence. Percentage overlap between repertoires was computed as shared unique clonotypes divided by the size of the smaller repertoire. Three approaches were used to assess repertoire richness: RTK rarefaction, the Chao1 estimator, and Recon v2.1 estimates of unobserved clonotypes. Generation probabilities were computed with OLGA for all TCRbeta clonotypes obtained by the gDNA method from a few donors. In TCRdb, the immuneACCESS table is reduced to in-frame sequences with V and J assigned. These tables do not hold every clone; where another copy was compared, an unresolved V gene accounts for under half, and the others remain unexplained. The V and J calls and clone size were taken over from that table, and D and trimming were inferred from the DNA. This sample gives approximately 500,000 clones in total; 90% to 96% of them show up just once. The top ten clonotypes cover under 0.06% of the sample.

The donors were healthy, HIV-negative adults who had no recently reported acute infections or vaccinations. Every donor was a Caucasian adult residing in Nashville, Tennessee, USA. Magnetic negative selection was used to enrich CD4+ T cells, after which naive cells were positively selected on CD45RA and the negative fraction became the memory subset. Blood was collected by leukapheresis, and PBMCs were isolated by Ficoll-Histopaque density gradient centrifugation and then cryopreserved in liquid nitrogen vapor phase. Analytical flow cytometry was used to check the purity and quantity of every magnetically sorted T cell population. Genomic DNA was isolated from every sorted fraction and measured by UV absorbance on a Nanodrop 2000c. Points on this clone: Its specific antigen is unknown. Nothing much larger sits one base from this clone, and base qualities are not available.

Its CDR3 holds 15 amino acids, cysteine through phenylalanine. Only the CDR3 DNA stays, 45 bases, in frame from base 1. The sequence is built from TRBV21-1 and TRBJ1-2; the DNA was not used to check the table's D call, TRBD1. TRBV21-1 is marked as a pseudogene. The specimen was naive CD4+ T cells sorted from blood. Reading the label with the study, this specimen's cell subset or site is: CD45RA+ positively selected. The TCR sequence derives from a woman between 25 and 40 years old in good health. Here the CDR3 is given as CASSNQGAALYGYTF. The DNA is as follows: TGTGCCAGCAGCAACCAGGGGGCTGCTCTCTATGGCTACACCTTC.